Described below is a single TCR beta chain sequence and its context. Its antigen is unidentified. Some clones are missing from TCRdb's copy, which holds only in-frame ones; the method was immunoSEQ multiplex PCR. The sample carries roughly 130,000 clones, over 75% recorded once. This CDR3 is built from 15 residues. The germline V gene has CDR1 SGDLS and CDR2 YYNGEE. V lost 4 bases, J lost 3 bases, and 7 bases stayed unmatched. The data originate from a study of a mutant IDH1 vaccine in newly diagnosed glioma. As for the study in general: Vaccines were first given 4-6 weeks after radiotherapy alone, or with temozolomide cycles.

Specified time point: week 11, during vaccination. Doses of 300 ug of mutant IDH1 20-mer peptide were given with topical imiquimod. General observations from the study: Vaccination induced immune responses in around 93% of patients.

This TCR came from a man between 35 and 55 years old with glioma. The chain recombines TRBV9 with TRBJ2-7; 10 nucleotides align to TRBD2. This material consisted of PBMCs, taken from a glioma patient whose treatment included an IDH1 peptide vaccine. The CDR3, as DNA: TGTGCCAGCAGCAAGCAGCGGGAGGGCCTCTACGAGCAGTACTTC. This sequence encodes CASSKQREGLYEQYF. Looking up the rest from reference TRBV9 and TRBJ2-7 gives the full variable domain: DSGVTQTPKHLITATGQRVTLRCSPRSGDLSVYWYQQSLDQGLQFLIQYYNGEERAKGNILERFSAQQFPDLHSELNLSSLELGDSALYFCASSKQREGLYEQYFGPGTRLTVT.